One and the same sample provided the 31 T cell receptor beta chains below, sequenced in a study of post-analysis software for immune sequencing data. Regarding the study as a whole: Comparison of patients with controls showed about 5 TRBV segments more frequent in patients, TRBV5-6, TRBV5-1 and TRBV20-1 among them.

Built from TCR beta cDNA, the libraries had unique molecular identifiers in them. TCRdb re-derived calls from the PCR reads in MiXCR, one entry per CDR3 protein. Among roughly 730,000 distinct CDR3 sequences listed, 25% to 30% were seen once. Their recognized antigens are unknown. The sample taken for sequencing was blood. The receptors stem from a girl aged 10 to 17 with multiple sclerosis.

This clonotype was picked up many times. The rearrangement links TRBV5-1 to TRBJ1-4; 12 nucleotides line up with TRBD1. The ends lost 0 bases at V and 10 bases at J; junction bases unmatched: 4. Germline lookup yields CDR1 SGHRS and CDR2 YFSETQ. The CDR3 covers 15 residues. The CDR3 spells CASSLEGQGARKLFF. The CDR3 DNA reads TGCGCCAGCAGCTTGGAGGGACAGGGGGCGCGAAAACTGTTTTTT.

The V gene is TRBV5-5, the J gene TRBJ2-5; TRBD2 matches at 13 bases. Trimming removed 3 bases from V and 11 bases from J; junction bases left unmatched: 10. The germline V gene has CDR1 SGHKS and CDR2 YYEKEE (reference sequence). The CDR3 contains 15 residues. The CDR3 DNA follows: TGTGCCAGCAGCTCTAGGACTAGCGGGGGAACACTACAGTACTTC. Translation gives CASSSRTSGGTLQYF.

This chain connects TRBV7-2 to TRBJ2-5; D remains unclear. Deletions cut 1 base from V and 9 bases from J, with 15 bases between. Germline V gene data show CDR1 as SGHTA and CDR2 as FQGNSA. The CDR3 loop spans 14 amino acids. CDR3 protein: CASSLVGTPGAQYF. CDR3 DNA sequence: TGTGCCAGCAGCTTAGTCGGAACCCCTGGGGCCCAGTACTTC. Variable domain in full (rest from reference TRBV7-2 and TRBJ2-5): GAGVSQSPSNKVTEKGKDVELRCDPISGHTALYWYRQSLGQGLEFLIYFQGNSAPDKSGLPSDRFSAERTGGSVSTLTIQRTQQEDSAVYLCASSLVGTPGAQYFGPGTRLLVL.

V and J are TRBV7-8 and TRBJ2-7, with 8 bases identical to TRBD2. Germline values: CDR1 SGHVS, CDR2 FQNEAQ. CDR3 length: 17 residues. V lost 1 base, J lost 3 bases, and 11 bases stayed unmatched. DNA for the CDR3: TGTGCCAGCAGCTTAGGTACCACAAGCGGGAGTAACTACGAGCAGTACTTC. Translating it yields CASSLGTTSGSNYEQYF.

In its sample, this clonotype was seen many times. V and J are TRBV6-5 and TRBJ2-2; tentatively, D is TRBD1 or TRBD2 (6 bases each). The CDR3 runs 14 residues. From germline, CDR1 is MNHEY and CDR2 SVGAGI. The ends were cut back, 10 bases at V and 4 bases at J, with 16 bases in the middle. CDR3 in amino acids: CATSEQGGTGELFF. DNA for the CDR3: TGTGCCACCTCGGAACAGGGAGGCACCGGGGAGCTGTTTTTT.

In this sample, this clonotype turned up a few times. The gene calls are TRBV29-1 and TRBJ2-6; unclear D gene. V was cut by 2 bases and J by 0 bases, with 5 bases left in between. This CDR3 comprises 14 residues. Germline CDR1 is SQVTM and CDR2 is ANQGSEA. The CDR3 DNA reads as TGCAGCGTTGAATTTTACTCTGGGGCCAACGTCCTGACTTTC. It translates to CSVEFYSGANVLTF.

V is TRBV15 and J is TRBJ2-1, with 7 bases matching TRBD1. Trimming cost V 0 bases and J 1 base; bases outside gene matches: 3. The CDR3 contains 16 residues. Germline V lookup: CDR1 LNHNV, CDR2 YYDKDF (reference sequence). The CDR3 DNA reads as TGTGCCACCAGCAGAGATGAGGACAGGTCCTACAATGAGCAGTTCTTC. As protein: CATSRDEDRSYNEQFF.

This clonotype was recorded many times. This sequence joins TRBV28 and TRBJ2-5; 8 nucleotides align to TRBD1. Germline lookup yields CDR1 MDHEN and CDR2 SYDVKM. The ends lost 2 bases at V and 4 bases at J; junction bases unmatched: 3. The CDR3 is 14 amino acids. The CDR3 is CASSLDRGPETQYF. The CDR3 DNA sequence: TGTGCCAGCAGTTTAGACAGGGGACCAGAGACCCAGTACTTC.

The rearrangement joins TRBV19 to TRBJ2-7, with 8 nucleotides matching TRBD1. CDR1 and CDR2 (germline): LNHDA, SQIVND (reference sequence). V lost 5 bases, J lost 4 bases, and 16 bases stayed unmatched. The CDR3 runs 17 residues. The CDR3 nucleotides are TGTGCCAGTAGTCTCACCCTACACCGGGACAGGTCATACGAGCAGTACTTC. This codes for CASSLTLHRDRSYEQYF.

This clonotype was seen a handful of times. The rearrangement joins TRBV4-3 to TRBJ1-2, with TRBD1 as a possible D gene (5 bases). Germline CDR1 reads LGHNA; CDR2 reads YSLEER. There are 16 residues in the CDR3. Trimming stripped 0 bases from V and 2 bases from J, with 13 bases between. The CDR3 DNA follows: TGCGCCAGCAGCCAAGATGGGACTTCCGGGAACTATGGCTACACCTTC. Encoded protein: CASSQDGTSGNYGYTF.

This chain links TRBV20-1 with TRBJ2-3, with D hard to call. The V end was cut by 2 bases, the J end by 2 bases, with 8 bases between. Looked up from germline, CDR1 is DFQATT and CDR2 is SNEGSKA (reference sequence). The CDR3 covers 13 residues. The CDR3 DNA sequence: TGCAGTGCTAGATCCGACAACACAGATACGCAGTATTTT. It translates to CSARSDNTDTQYF.

CDR3 in DNA: TGCAGCGTTCCCATAACCCGACTAGCGGACTCCTACGAGCAGTACTTC. It encodes CSVPITRLADSYEQYF. V and J are TRBV29-1 and TRBJ2-7, with 9 bases identical to TRBD2. CDR3 size: 16 residues. V gave up 5 bases and J gave up 0 bases; unmatched junction bases: 11. Germline V gene sequence: CDR1 SQVTM, CDR2 ANQGSEA.

With respect to this clonotype: One end of the junction varies from germline; a read error may be responsible. The V gene is TRBV9, the J gene TRBJ2-1; D gene uncertain. Germline V gene lookup returns CDR1 SGDLS and CDR2 YYNGEE. The CDR3 loop spans 14 amino acids. The CDR3 region has the DNA TGTGCCGGCAGCCCCCCCATTGCTGTCCATGAGCAGTTCTTC. Protein: CAGSPPIAVHEQFF. The full variable domain, its missing parts supplied by reference TRBV9 and TRBJ2-1, is DSGVTQTPKHLITATGQRVTLRCSPRSGDLSVYWYQQSLDQGLQFLIQYYNGEERAKGNILERFSAQQFPDLHSELNLSSLELGDSALYFCAGSPPIAVHEQFFGPGTRLTVL.

This sequence joins TRBV7-2 and TRBJ1-1, with 10 positions matching TRBD1. Germline V lookup: CDR1 SGHTA, CDR2 FQGNSA. After removal of 1 base from V and 6 bases from J, the junction contained 17 bases not matched to a gene. The CDR3 is 19 residues long. The CDR3 nucleotides read TGTGCCAGCAGCTTAGGATTCGTCTTGGGGACAGGGGATGTGGCTGAAGCTTTCTTT. Translation gives CASSLGFVLGTGDVAEAFF.

Regarding this clonotype: This may stem from a read error, because a much larger clone lies one nucleotide away. The rearrangement links TRBV6-4 to TRBJ2-3; D perhaps matches TRBD1 (7 bases). In germline, CDR1 is MRHNA, CDR2 SNTAGT. V was pared by 0 bases and J by 4 bases, with 11 bases between. The CDR3 contains 15 residues. DNA of the CDR3: TGTGCCAGCAGTGACTCGAGCAGGGGGGCAGATACGCAGTATTTT. Its protein product is CASSDSSRGADTQYF.

This clonotype was counted between two and nine times. V usage is TRBV18 and J usage is TRBJ2-3; D may be TRBD2 (6 bases). The CDR3 contains 15 residues. The ends were cut back, 2 bases at V and 1 base at J, with 10 bases in the middle. Germline values: CDR1 KGHSH, CDR2 LQKENI. The CDR3 DNA is TGTGCCAGCTCACCAGCGGGATCGCGCACAGATACGCAGTATTTT. Amino acids: CASSPAGSRTDTQYF.

Comment on this clonotype: Relative to the germline gene, one junction end is altered; a read error may explain this. The chain employs TRBV4-2 and TRBJ1-4, with D possibly matching TRBD1 (5 bases). This CDR3 spans 16 amino acids. Germline V CDR1 and CDR2: LGHNA, YNFKEQ. CDR3 in amino acids: CASSPGPGGTNEKRFF. The CDR3 DNA reads as TGTGCCAGCAGCCCCGGGCCGGGGGGGACTAATGAAAAACGGTTTTTT.

Many counts were recorded for this clonotype. The CDR3 is CASSSYGRGDEQFF. The CDR3 DNA reads TGTGCCAGCAGTTCTTACGGGAGGGGGGATGAGCAGTTCTTC. V usage is TRBV27 and J usage is TRBJ2-1, with 8 bases lining up with TRBD2. CDR1 is MNHEY, CDR2 SMNVEV, per germline (reference sequence). This CDR3 contains 14 residues. V lost 4 bases to trimming and J lost 8 bases; unmatched junction nucleotides: 7.

The CDR3 loop reads CASSGNQGGETQYF. DNA for the CDR3: TGTGCCAGCAGCGGCAACCAGGGTGGGGAGACCCAGTACTTC. The rearrangement joins TRBV3-1 to TRBJ2-5; D may be TRBD1 (5 bases). This CDR3 has 14 amino acids. Germline CDR1 reads LGHDT; CDR2 reads YNNKEL (reference sequence). V was clipped by 5 bases and J by 5 bases, with 15 bases between them.

This chain connects TRBV5-6 to TRBJ1-2; D call uncertain. The germline V gene encodes CDR1 SGHDT and CDR2 YYEEEE. The ends were cut back, 6 bases at V and 9 bases at J, with 24 bases in the middle. The CDR3 spans 15 residues. The CDR3 coding sequence is TGTGCCAGCAACAAGTTGGATTGGGATTCCGAGCGCTACACCTTC. It encodes CASNKLDWDSERYTF.

In its sample, this clonotype was seen a few times. V is TRBV19 and J is TRBJ2-1; the match to TRBD1 covers 7 bases. The germline V gene has CDR1 LNHDA and CDR2 SQIVND (reference sequence). J was trimmed by 4 bases and V by 5 bases; bases with no gene match: 5. The CDR3 is made up of 14 amino acids. This CDR3 is CASSGGQMYNEQFF. The CDR3 nucleotides read TGTGCCAGTAGTGGGGGACAGATGTACAATGAGCAGTTCTTC.

Only a few counts were recorded for this clonotype. This chain connects TRBV10-2 to TRBJ2-5; D is possibly TRBD1 or TRBD2 (5 bases each). The DNA end lines up better with TRBJ2-7; the J call may be wrong. Germline CDR1 WSHSY, CDR2 SAAADI. This CDR3 is 15 amino acids long. CDR3 protein: CASSEPPGPRNEQYF. CDR3 coding DNA: TGCGCCAGCAGTGAGCCCCCGGGGCCGAGGAACGAGCAGTACTTC.

This chain links TRBV9 with TRBJ1-2, with D possibly matching TRBD1 (5 bases). V was clipped by 6 bases and J by 0 bases, with 9 bases between them. CDR1 is SGDLS, CDR2 YYNGEE, per germline. The CDR3 spans 13 residues. Here the CDR3 reads CASNRGTNYGYTF. DNA of the CDR3: TGTGCCAGCAATAGGGGAACTAACTATGGCTACACCTTC. Full variable domain (remainder filled in from reference TRBV9 and TRBJ1-2): DSGVTQTPKHLITATGQRVTLRCSPRSGDLSVYWYQQSLDQGLQFLIQYYNGEERAKGNILERFSAQQFPDLHSELNLSSLELGDSALYFCASNRGTNYGYTFGSGTRLTVV.

The chain is built from TRBV27 and TRBJ2-5; 9 nucleotides line up with TRBD2. The CDR3 consists of 16 residues. CDR1 is MNHEY and CDR2 is SMNVEV in the germline V gene (reference sequence). The V gene end was trimmed by 3 bases and the J gene end by 0 bases; junction bases not matched to a gene: 5. CDR3 DNA sequence: TGTGCCAGCAGTTTGGTGGCTAGCGGGAACCAAGAGACCCAGTACTTC. The encoded protein is CASSLVASGNQETQYF.

This clonotype was picked up a small number of times. The CDR3 DNA follows: TGTGCCAGCAGCCAACTAACCGACTCGACCCGGGGTTCACCCCTCCACTTT. Translating it yields CASSQLTDSTRGSPLHF. The J gene is TRBJ1-6, the V gene TRBV3-1; D uncertain. Germline assignment: CDR1 LGHDT and CDR2 YNNKEL (reference sequence). Trimming took 2 bases from V and 9 from J, leaving 20 bases between them. The CDR3 contains 17 residues.

This clonotype appeared a few times. The chain employs TRBV6-5 and TRBJ2-7; 8 positions match TRBD1. The germline V gene encodes CDR1 MNHEY and CDR2 SVGAGI. This CDR3 comprises 14 residues. The ends lost 9 bases at V and 4 bases at J; junction bases unmatched: 11. CDR3 residues: CASRRGQEVYEQYF. CDR3 coding DNA: TGTGCCAGTCGTCGGGGACAGGAGGTTTACGAGCAGTACTTC.

The table lists this clonotype with many counts. V is TRBV12-3 or TRBV12-4 and J is TRBJ1-2; D is unresolved. Trimming shortened V by 2 bases and J by 7 bases, and 14 bases separated the two germline ends. The CDR3 sequence is 14 residues long. The CDR3 loop is CASSLLSGSVGYTF. DNA of the CDR3: TGTGCCAGCAGTTTACTCTCAGGTTCTGTTGGCTACACCTTC.

This clonotype was seen only a few times. The J gene is TRBJ1-2, the V gene TRBV6-5; TRBD1 might be the D (6 bases). Trimming cost V 2 bases and J 6 bases, with 16 bases left between them. The CDR3 covers 15 residues. Germline values: CDR1 MNHEY, CDR2 SVGAGI. The CDR3 DNA follows: TGTGCCAGCAGTTACCAAGCGGGGGCGCGGAATGGCTACACCTTC. Protein: CASSYQAGARNGYTF.

To note about this clonotype: The junction and the germline gene differ at one end; a read error may be behind it. The gene calls are TRBV7-2 and TRBJ2-3, with D hard to call. This CDR3 spans 15 amino acids. CDR1 and CDR2 from the germline V gene are SGHTA and FQGNSA. The CDR3 bases are TGTGTCAGCAGCTTAATTACGGGTAGCACAGATACGCAGTATTTT. Its translation: CVSSLITGSTDTQYF.

This clonotype was observed a single time. This CDR3 is missing its conserved last phenylalanine or tryptophan, likely due to a read error. Because the CDR3's place on the DNA is in doubt, the DNA is left out and the CDR3 is given as listed by TCRdb. The J gene is TRBJ2-4, the V gene TRBV7-2. The CDR3 is 12 amino acids long, termini counted. Germline CDR1 reads SGHTA; CDR2 reads FQGNSA. The CDR3 reads CASSLDGSKPYL.

This clonotype was counted at least ten times. The genes are TRBV29-1 and TRBJ2-1; D is ambiguous. Trimming pared 4 bases from V and 0 bases from J, leaving 10 bases between. The CDR3 contains 14 residues. In germline, CDR1 is SQVTM, CDR2 ANQGSEA. As DNA, the CDR3 is TGCAGCGTTGCGCTGAGACTCTCCTACAATGAGCAGTTCTTC. This gives the protein CSVALRLSYNEQFF.